This TCR beta chain derives from a study of cytomegalovirus exposure and HLA in healthy donors. Overall study: Out of about 410 genotyped donors, less than 90% belonged to the Caucasian-associated ancestry cluster. Study-level points and caveats: Across donors, most TCRs were seen rarely, yet some public ones were widespread. With high specificity and sensitivity, the classifier reportedly diagnosed cytomegalovirus status.

A note on this clone: As yet, its antigen is unknown.

13 Jbeta primers and 60 Vbeta primers were used for the PCR. This table comes from immunoSEQ multiplex PCR, and its TCRdb copy is limited to in-frame clones, with some not included. The table has tens of thousands of clones, approximately 79% seen once. CDR3 length: 15 residues. The V end lost 0 bases, the J end lost 4 bases, and 9 bases lay between the germline ends. The germline V gene encodes CDR1 SGHTA and CDR2 FQGNSA. The chain joins TRBV7-2 to TRBJ2-2; D perhaps matches TRBD1 (5 bases). The receptor's source is a man aged 25-45 years in good health and CMV-seronegative. The sequenced sample consisted of PBMCs. CDR3 in amino acids: CASSLASGRTGELFF. DNA for the CDR3: TGTGCCAGCAGCTTAGCATCAGGGCGCACCGGGGAGCTGTTTTTT.